Each of the 2 T cell receptor beta chains below was sequenced from the same sample in a study of T cells after yellow fever vaccination. TCRdb re-called the 5' RACE reads through MiXCR, storing one row per CDR3 protein. The sample records 500,000 to 550,000 distinct CDR3 sequences, around a fifth being singletons. This sample comprised PBMCs, obtained roughly 20 days after the first yellow fever vaccination. The receptors originated from a man between 18 and 35 years old who received the YFV17D yellow fever vaccine.

The chain recombines TRBV4-3 with TRBJ2-1; weak D call: TRBD1 (6 bases). In germline, CDR1 is LGHNA, CDR2 YSLEER. V was clipped by 0 bases and J by 7 bases, with 25 bases between them. The CDR3 has 19 amino acids. As DNA, the CDR3 is TGCGCCAGCAGCCAAGAATTAGTTGGGCAGGGGCTATTATCGAATGAGCAGTTCTTC. Amino acid sequence: CASSQELVGQGLLSNEQFF.

This chain links TRBV24-1 with TRBJ1-1; D may be TRBD1 (5 bases). Trimming left V 7 bases short and J 4 bases short, with 12 bases between. This CDR3 comprises 13 residues. Germline CDR1 and CDR2: KGHDR and SFDVKD. The CDR3 reads CATRNGGGTEAFF. In DNA, the CDR3 is TGTGCCACCAGGAATGGGGGGGGCACTGAAGCTTTCTTT.